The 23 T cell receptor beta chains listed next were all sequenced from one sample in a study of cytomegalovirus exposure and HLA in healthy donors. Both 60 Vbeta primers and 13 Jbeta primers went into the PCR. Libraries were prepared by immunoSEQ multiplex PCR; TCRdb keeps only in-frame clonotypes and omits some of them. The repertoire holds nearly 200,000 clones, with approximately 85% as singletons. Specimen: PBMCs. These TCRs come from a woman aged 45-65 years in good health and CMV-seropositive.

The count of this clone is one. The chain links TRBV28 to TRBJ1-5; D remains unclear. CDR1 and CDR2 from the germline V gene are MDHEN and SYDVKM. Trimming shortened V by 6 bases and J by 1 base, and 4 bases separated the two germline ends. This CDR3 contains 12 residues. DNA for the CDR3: TGTGCCAGCAGGGCCAGCAATCAGCCCCAGCATTTT. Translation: CASRASNQPQHF.

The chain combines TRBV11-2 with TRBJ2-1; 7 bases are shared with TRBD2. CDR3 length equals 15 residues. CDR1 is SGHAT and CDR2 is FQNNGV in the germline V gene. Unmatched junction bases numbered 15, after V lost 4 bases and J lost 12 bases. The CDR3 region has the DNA TGTGCCAGCAGCTACGAAGGGCGGGAGATGGAGATGCAGTTCTTC. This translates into CASSYEGREMEMQFF.

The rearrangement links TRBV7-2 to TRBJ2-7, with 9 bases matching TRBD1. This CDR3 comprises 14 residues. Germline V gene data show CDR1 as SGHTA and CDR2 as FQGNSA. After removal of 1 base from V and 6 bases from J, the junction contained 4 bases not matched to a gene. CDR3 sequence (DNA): TGTGCCAGCAGCTTAGGGGACAGGGTTGGCGAGCAGTACTTC. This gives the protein CASSLGDRVGEQYF.

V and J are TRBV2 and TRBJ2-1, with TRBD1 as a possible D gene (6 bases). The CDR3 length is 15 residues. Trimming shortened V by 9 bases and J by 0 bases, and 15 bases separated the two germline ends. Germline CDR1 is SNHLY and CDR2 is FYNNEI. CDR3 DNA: TGTGCCAGTGCCACCGGGACAAGCTCCTACAATGAGCAGTTCTTC. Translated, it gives CASATGTSSYNEQFF.

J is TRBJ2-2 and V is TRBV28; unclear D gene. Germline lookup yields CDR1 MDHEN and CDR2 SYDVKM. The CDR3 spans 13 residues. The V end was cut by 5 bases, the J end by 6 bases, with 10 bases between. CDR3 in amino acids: CASSRQGAGELFF. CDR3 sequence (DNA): TGTGCCAGCAGTAGACAAGGCGCCGGGGAGCTGTTTTTT.

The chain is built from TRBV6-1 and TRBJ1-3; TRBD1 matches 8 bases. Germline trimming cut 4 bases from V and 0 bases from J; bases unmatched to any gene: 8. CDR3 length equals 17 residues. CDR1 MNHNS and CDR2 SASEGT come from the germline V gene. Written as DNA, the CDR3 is TGTGCCAGCAGTGGACAGGACAGGGCCTTCTCTGGAAACACCATATATTTT. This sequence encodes CASSGQDRAFSGNTIYF.

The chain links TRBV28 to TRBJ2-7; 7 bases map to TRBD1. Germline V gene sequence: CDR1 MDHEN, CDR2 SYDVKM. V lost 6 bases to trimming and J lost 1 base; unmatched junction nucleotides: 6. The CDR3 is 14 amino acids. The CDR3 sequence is CASRSPGQSYEQYF. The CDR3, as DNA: TGTGCCAGCAGATCCCCGGGACAGTCCTACGAGCAGTACTTC.

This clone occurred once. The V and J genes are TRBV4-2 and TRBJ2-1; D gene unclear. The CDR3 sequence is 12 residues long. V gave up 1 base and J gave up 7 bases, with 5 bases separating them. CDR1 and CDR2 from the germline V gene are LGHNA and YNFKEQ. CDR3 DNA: TGTGCCAGCAGCCAAGGCGGAAATGAGCAGTTCTTC. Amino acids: CASSQGGNEQFF.

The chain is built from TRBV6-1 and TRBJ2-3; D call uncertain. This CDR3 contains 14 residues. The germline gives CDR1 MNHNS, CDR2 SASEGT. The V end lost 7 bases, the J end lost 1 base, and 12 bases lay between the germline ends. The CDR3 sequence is CASMRHGGTDTQYF. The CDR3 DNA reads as TGTGCCAGCATGAGGCACGGCGGCACAGATACGCAGTATTTT.

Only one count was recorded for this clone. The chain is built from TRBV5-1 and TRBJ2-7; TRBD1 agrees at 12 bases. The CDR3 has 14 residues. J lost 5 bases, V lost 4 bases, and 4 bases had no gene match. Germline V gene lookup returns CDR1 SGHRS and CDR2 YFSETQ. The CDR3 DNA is TGCGCCAGCAGCGCCGGGACAGGGGGCCACGAGCAGTACTTC. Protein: CASSAGTGGHEQYF.

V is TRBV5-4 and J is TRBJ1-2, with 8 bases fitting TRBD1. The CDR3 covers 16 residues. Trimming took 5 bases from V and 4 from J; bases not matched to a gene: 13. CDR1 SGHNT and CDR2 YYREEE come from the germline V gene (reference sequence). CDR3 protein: CASRATRPGQAYGYTF. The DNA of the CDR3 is TGTGCCAGCAGGGCAACGAGACCGGGACAGGCCTATGGCTACACCTTC.

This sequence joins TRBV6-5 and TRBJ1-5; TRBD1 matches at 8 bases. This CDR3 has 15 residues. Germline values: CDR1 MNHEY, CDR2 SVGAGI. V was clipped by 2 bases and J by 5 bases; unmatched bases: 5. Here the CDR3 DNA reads TGTGCCAGCAGTTACAACAGGGGGGTGGATCAGCCCCAGCATTTT. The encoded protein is CASSYNRGVDQPQHF.

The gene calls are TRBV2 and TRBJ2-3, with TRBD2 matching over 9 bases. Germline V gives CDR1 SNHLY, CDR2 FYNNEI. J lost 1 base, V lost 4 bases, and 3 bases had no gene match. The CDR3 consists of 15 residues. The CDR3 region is CASSGLAARTDTQYF. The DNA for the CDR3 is TGTGCCAGCAGTGGACTAGCGGCCCGCACAGATACGCAGTATTTT.

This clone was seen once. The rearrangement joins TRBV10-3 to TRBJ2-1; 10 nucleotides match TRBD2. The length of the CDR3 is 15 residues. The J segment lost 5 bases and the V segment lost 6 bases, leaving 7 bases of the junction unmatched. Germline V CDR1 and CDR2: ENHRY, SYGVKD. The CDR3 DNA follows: TGTGCCATCAGCGCCACTAGCGGGGCCCACAATGAGCAGTTCTTC. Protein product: CAISATSGAHNEQFF.

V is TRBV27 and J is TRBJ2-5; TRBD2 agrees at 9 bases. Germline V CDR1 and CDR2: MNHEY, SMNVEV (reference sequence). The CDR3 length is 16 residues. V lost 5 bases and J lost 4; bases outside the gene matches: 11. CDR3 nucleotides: TGTGCCAGCAGTATTCTCTCCGGGACTAGCTTAGAGACCCAGTACTTC. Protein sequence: CASSILSGTSLETQYF.

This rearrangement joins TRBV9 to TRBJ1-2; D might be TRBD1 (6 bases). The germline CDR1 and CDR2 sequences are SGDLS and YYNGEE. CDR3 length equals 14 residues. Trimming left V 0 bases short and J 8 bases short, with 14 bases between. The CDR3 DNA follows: TGTGCCAGCAGCGTAGGTGGGGGCACCGGGGGCTACACCTTC. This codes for CASSVGGGTGGYTF.

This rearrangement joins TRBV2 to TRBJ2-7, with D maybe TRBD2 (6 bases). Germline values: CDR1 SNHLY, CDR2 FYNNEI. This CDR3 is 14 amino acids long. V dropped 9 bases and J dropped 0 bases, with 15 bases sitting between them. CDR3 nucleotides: TGTGCCAGTTCCGGGGACTCGAGCTCCTACGAGCAGTACTTC. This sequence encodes CASSGDSSSYEQYF.

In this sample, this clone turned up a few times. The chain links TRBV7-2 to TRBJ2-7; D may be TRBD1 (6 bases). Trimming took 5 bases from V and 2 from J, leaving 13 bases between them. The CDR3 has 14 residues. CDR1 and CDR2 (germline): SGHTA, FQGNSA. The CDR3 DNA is TGTGCCAGCAGCACCAACAGGGAAGCCTACGAGCAGTACTTC. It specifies CASSTNREAYEQYF. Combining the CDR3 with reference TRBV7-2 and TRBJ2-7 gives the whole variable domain GAGVSQSPSNKVTEKGKDVELRCDPISGHTALYWYRQSLGQGLEFLIYFQGNSAPDKSGLPSDRFSAERTGGSVSTLTIQRTQQEDSAVYLCASSTNREAYEQYFGPGTRLTVT.

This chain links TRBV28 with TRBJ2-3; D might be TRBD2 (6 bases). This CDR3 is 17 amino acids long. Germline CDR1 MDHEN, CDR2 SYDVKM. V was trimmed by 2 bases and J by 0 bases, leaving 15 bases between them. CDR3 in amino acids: CASSLRAGKISTDTQYF. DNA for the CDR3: TGTGCCAGCAGTTTAAGGGCGGGGAAAATCAGCACAGATACGCAGTATTTT.

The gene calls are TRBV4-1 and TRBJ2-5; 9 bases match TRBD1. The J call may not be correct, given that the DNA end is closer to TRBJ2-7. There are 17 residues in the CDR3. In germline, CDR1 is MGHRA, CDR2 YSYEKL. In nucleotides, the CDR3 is TGCGCCAGCAGCCCGTTACCCGGGACAGGGCCTGCCTACGAGCAGTACTTC. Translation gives CASSPLPGTGPAYEQYF.

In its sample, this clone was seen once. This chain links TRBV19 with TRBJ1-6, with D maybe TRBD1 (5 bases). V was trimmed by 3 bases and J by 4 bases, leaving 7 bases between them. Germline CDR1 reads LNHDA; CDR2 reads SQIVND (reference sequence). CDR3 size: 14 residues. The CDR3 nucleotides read TGTGCCAGTAGTATCCAGGGATATAATTCACCCCTCCACTTT. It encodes CASSIQGYNSPLHF.

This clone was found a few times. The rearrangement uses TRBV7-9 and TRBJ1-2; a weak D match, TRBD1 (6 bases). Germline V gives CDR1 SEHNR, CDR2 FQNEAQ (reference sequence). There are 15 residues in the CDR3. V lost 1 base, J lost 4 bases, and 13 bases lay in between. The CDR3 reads CASSLVSRGPYGYTF. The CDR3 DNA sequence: TGTGCCAGCAGCTTAGTCTCCAGGGGCCCCTATGGCTACACCTTC.

The CDR3 nucleotides read TGTGCCAGCAGGTCTGGACAGGGGCCAAACAATCAGCCCCAGCATTTT. Protein: CASRSGQGPNNQPQHF. The chain is built from TRBV28 and TRBJ1-5; 9 bases are a match to TRBD1. This CDR3 is 16 amino acids long. CDR1 is MDHEN, CDR2 SYDVKM, per germline. V lost 6 bases, J lost 3 bases, and 9 bases stayed unmatched.